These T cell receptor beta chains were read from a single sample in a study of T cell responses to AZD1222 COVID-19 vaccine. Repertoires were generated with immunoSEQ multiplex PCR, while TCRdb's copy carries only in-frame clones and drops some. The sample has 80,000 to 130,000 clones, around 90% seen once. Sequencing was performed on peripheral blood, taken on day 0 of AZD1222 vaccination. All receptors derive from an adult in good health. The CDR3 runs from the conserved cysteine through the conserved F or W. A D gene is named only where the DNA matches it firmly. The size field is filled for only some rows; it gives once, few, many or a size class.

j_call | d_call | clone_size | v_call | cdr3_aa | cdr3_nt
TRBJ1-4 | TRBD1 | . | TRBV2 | CASRPQGGANEKLFF | TGTGCCAGCAGGCCACAGGGGGGGGCTAATGAAAAACTGTTTTTT
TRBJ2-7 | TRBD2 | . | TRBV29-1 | CSVEERTSGIEQYF | TGCAGCGTTGAGGAACGGACTAGCGGGATCGAGCAGTACTTC
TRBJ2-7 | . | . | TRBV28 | CASSLPGTVSYEQYF | TGTGCCAGCAGTTTACCCGGAACAGTGTCCTACGAGCAGTACTTC
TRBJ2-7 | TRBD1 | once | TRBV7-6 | CASSLVAGQGAYEQYF | TGTGCCAGCAGCTTAGTTGCTGGACAGGGGGCGTACGAGCAGTACTTC
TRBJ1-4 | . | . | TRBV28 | CASSTAGRAATNEKLFF | TGTGCCAGCAGTACCGCCGGGAGAGCAGCAACTAATGAAAAACTGTTTTTT
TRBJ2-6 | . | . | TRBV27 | CASRFRNSGANVLTF | TGTGCCAGCAGGTTTCGAAACTCTGGGGCCAACGTCCTGACTTTC
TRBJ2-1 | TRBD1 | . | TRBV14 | CASSQPSGQGESYNEQFF | TGTGCCAGCAGCCAACCCTCTGGACAGGGTGAGTCCTACAATGAGCAGTTCTTC
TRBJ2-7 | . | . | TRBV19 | CASSTRKPDPSYEQYF | TGTGCCAGTAGTACCCGGAAACCGGACCCCTCCTACGAGCAGTACTTC
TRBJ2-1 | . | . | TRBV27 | CASSLRLGGSSYNEQFF | TGTGCCAGCAGTTTGAGACTTGGGGGCAGCTCCTACAATGAGCAGTTCTTC
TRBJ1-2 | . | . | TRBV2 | CASSEAGGAGDGYTF | TGTGCCAGCAGTGAAGCGGGAGGGGCCGGGGATGGCTACACCTTC
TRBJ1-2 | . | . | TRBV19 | CASSPQDTNYGYTF | TGTGCCAGTAGTCCCCAGGACACGAACTATGGCTACACCTTC
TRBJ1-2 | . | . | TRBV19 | CATGREANYGYTF | TGTGCCACCGGAAGGGAGGCTAACTATGGCTACACCTTC
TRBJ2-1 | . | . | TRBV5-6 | CASRLVGRGSSYNEQFF | TGTGCCAGCAGGCTTGTCGGACGGGGGAGCTCCTACAATGAGCAGTTCTTC
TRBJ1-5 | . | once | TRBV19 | CASIPKQRDQPQHF | TGTGCCAGTATCCCCAAACAGAGAGATCAGCCCCAGCATTTT
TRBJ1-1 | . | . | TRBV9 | CASSVGGTADTEAFF | TGTGCCAGCAGCGTAGGAGGGACGGCGGACACTGAAGCTTTCTTT
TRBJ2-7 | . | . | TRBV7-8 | CASSSTGSLEQYF | TGTGCCAGCAGCTCAACAGGGAGCCTCGAGCAGTACTTC
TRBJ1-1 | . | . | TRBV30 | CAWSERGWNTEAFF | TGTGCCTGGAGTGAGAGGGGATGGAACACTGAAGCTTTCTTT
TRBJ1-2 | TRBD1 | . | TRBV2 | CASSGQGAIGGYTF | TGTGCCAGCAGTGGACAGGGGGCAATCGGTGGCTACACCTTC
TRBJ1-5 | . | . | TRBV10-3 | CASGPGSNQPQHF | TGTGCCTCCGGACCAGGAAGCAATCAGCCCCAGCATTTT
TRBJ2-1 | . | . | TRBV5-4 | CASSLRQGKNEQFF | TGTGCCAGCAGCTTGCGGCAGGGTAAAAATGAGCAGTTCTTC
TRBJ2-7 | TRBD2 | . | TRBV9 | CASSVGGTSGSYEQYF | TGTGCCAGCAGCGTAGGAGGGACTAGCGGCTCCTACGAGCAGTACTTC
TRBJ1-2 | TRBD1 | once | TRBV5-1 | CASSLGWDSLYGYTF | TGCGCCAGCAGCTTGGGTTGGGACAGCTTGTATGGCTACACCTTC
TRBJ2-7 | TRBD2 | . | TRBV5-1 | CASSLSAGLAGGYGSYEQYF | TGCGCCAGCAGCTTATCCGCGGGACTAGCGGGAGGTTATGGGTCCTACGAGCAGTACTTC
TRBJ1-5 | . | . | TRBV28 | CASSQGNQPQHF | TGTGCCAGCAGTCAGGGGAATCAGCCCCAGCATTTT
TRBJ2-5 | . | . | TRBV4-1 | CASSQPAGGPGETQYF | TGCGCCAGCAGCCAACCCGCCGGAGGGCCCGGGGAGACCCAGTACTTC
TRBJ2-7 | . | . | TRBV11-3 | CASSYGTSPEQYF | TGTGCCAGCAGCTATGGGACCTCCCCCGAGCAGTACTTC
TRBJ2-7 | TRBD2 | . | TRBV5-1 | CASSSDGTSGSLEQYF | TGCGCCAGCAGCTCCGACGGGACTAGCGGGAGCTTGGAGCAGTACTTC
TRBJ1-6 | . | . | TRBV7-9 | CASSEGAYSPLHF | TGTGCCAGCAGCGAAGGGGCATATTCACCCCTCCACTTT
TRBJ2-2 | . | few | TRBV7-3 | CASSLTGSGTGELFF | TGTGCCAGCAGCTTGACAGGCAGCGGCACCGGGGAGCTGTTTTTT
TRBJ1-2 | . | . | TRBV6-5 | CASSPRKANYGYTF | TGTGCCAGCAGTCCCAGGAAAGCTAACTATGGCTACACCTTC
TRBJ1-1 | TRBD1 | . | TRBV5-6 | CASSALGQLNTEAFF | TGTGCCAGCAGCGCATTGGGACAGCTGAACACTGAAGCTTTCTTT
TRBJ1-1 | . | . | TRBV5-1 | CASSYNREAGTEAFF | TGCGCCAGCAGCTATAACAGGGAGGCGGGGACTGAAGCTTTCTTT
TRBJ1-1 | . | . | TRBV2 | CASSAVNRNTEAFF | TGTGCCAGCAGTGCCGTAAACAGGAACACTGAAGCTTTCTTT
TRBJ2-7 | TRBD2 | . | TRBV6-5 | CASRLAGPTYEQYF | TGTGCCAGCAGGCTAGCGGGACCCACCTACGAGCAGTACTTC
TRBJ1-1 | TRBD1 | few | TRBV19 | CASIGDRVFNEAFF | TGTGCCAGTATCGGGGACAGGGTCTTTAATGAAGCTTTCTTT
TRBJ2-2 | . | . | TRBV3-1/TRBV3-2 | CASSQSWNTGELFF | TGTGCCAGCAGCCAAAGTTGGAACACCGGGGAGCTGTTTTTT
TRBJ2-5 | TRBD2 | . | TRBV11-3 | CASSPTSGHPREETQYF | TGTGCCAGCAGCCCGACTAGCGGACACCCCAGGGAAGAGACCCAGTACTTC
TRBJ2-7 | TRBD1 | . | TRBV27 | CASSLDATGLNEQYF | TGTGCCAGCAGTTTAGACGCGACAGGGCTCAACGAGCAGTACTTC
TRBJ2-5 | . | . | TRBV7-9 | CASGRETQYF | TGTGCCAGCGGGAGGGAGACCCAGTACTTC
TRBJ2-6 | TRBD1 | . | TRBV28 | CASSIIGTGVSGANVLTF | TGTGCCAGCAGTATCATCGGGACAGGGGTGTCTGGGGCCAACGTCCTGACTTTC
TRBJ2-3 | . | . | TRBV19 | CASSPDLGGVDTQYF | TGTGCCAGTAGTCCGGACCTAGGTGGGGTAGATACGCAGTATTTT
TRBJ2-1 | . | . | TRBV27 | CATGGTVVNEQFF | TGTGCCACCGGGGGAACGGTGGTAAATGAGCAGTTCTTC
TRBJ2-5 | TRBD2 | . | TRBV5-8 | CASSGGLAGGETQYF | TGTGCCAGCAGCGGGGGACTAGCGGGAGGAGAGACCCAGTACTTC
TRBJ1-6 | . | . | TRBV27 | CASRPGRGRDSPLHF | TGTGCCAGCCGACCGGGACGCGGGAGGGATTCACCCCTCCACTTT
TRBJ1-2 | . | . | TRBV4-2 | CASSQAGAGAGRNGYTF | TGTGCCAGCAGCCAAGCAGGGGCAGGGGCCGGGAGGAACGGCTACACCTTC
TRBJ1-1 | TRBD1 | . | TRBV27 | CASSLTTGINTEAFF | TGTGCCAGCAGCCTCACGACAGGGATCAACACTGAAGCTTTCTTT
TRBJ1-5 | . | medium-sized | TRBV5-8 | CASIRLDSNQPQHF | TGTGCCAGCATCAGATTGGATAGCAATCAGCCCCAGCATTTT
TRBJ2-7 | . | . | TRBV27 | CASSTQGIGGGPPYEQYF | TGTGCCAGCAGTACCCAGGGGATAGGGGGAGGGCCCCCCTACGAGCAGTACTTC
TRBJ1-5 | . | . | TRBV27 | CASSPLVGQPQHF | TGTGCCAGCAGTCCCCTAGTTGGTCAGCCCCAGCATTTT
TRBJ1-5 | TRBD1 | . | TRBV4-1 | CASSLLGAGGVNQPQHF | TGCGCCAGCAGCCTCCTCGGGGCAGGGGGTGTCAATCAGCCCCAGCATTTT
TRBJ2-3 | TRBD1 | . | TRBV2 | CASRTGSLPQYF | TGTGCCAGCAGGACAGGGTCCTTGCCGCAGTATTTT
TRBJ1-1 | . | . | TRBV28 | CASSLTLRDTEAFF | TGTGCCAGCAGCCTAACCCTTAGGGACACTGAAGCTTTCTTT
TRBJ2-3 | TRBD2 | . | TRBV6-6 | CASAGAADTQYF | TGTGCCAGCGCGGGAGCCGCAGATACGCAGTATTTT
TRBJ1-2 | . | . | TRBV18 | CASSPPRTDSYGYTF | TGTGCCAGCTCACCACCCCGGACAGACAGCTATGGCTACACCTTC
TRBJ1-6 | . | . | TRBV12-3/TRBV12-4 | CASSGDSPLHF | TGTGCCAGCAGTGGGGATTCACCCCTCCACTTT
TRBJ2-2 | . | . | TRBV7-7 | CASSLALGANTGELFF | TGTGCTAGCAGCTTAGCTTTGGGGGCCAACACCGGGGAGCTGTTTTTT
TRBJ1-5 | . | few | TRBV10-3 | CAISLGENQPQHF | TGTGCCATTTCTCTGGGCGAAAATCAGCCCCAGCATTTT
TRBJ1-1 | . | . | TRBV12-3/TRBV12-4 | CASGSSNTEAFF | TGTGCCAGCGGTTCGAGCAACACTGAAGCTTTCTTT